This T cell receptor (beta chain) was identified during a study of OX40 agonist ivuxolimab in advanced cancers. On this clone: Its antigen is not identified.

Whole-study findings and limits: At 0.1 to 3.0 mg/kg, CD4+ and CD8+ blood T cells expanded clonally by week 6.

V lost 5 bases, J lost 6 bases, and 14 bases lay in between. This CDR3 has 14 residues. The germline CDR1 and CDR2 sequences are SGHTA and FQGTGA. The assay was immunoSEQ multiplex PCR, and TCRdb's table has in-frame clones only and misses some. Of roughly 35,000 clones detected, approximately 79% appear once; the ten largest clones hold 11%. Sequenced material: CD4+ or CD8+ T cells sorted from blood, taken in a trial of the OX40 agonist ivuxolimab. The TCR was taken from an adult with an advanced solid tumor such as melanoma, head and neck, liver or kidney cancer. V gene TRBV7-3 combines with J gene TRBJ2-1; D call uncertain. The CDR3 DNA sequence: TGTGCCAGCAGCCCCTCGGCCATATCCAATGAGCAGTTCTTC. Amino acid sequence: CASSPSAISNEQFF.